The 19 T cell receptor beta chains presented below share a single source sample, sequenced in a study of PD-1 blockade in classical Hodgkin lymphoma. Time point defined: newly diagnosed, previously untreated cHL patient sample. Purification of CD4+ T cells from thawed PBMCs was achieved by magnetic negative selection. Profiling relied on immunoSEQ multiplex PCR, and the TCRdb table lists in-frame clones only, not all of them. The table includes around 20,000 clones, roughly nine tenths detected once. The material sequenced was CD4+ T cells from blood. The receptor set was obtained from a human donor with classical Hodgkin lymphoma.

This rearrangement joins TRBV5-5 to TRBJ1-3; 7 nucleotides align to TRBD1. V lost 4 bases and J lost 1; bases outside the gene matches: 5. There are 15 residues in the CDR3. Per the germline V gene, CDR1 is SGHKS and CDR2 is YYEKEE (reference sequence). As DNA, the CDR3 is TGTGCCAGCAGCCGTATGACAGGGTCTGGAAACACCATATATTTT. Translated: CASSRMTGSGNTIYF. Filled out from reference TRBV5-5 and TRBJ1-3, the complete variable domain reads DAGVTQSPTHLIKTRGQQVTLRCSPISGHKSVSWYQQVLGQGPQFIFQYYEKEERGRGNFPDRFSARQFPNYSSELNVNALLLGDSALYLCASSRMTGSGNTIYFGEGSWLTVV.

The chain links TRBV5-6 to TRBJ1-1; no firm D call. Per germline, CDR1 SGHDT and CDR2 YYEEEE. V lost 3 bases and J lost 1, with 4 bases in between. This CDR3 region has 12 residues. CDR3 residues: CASSYPNTEAFF. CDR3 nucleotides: TGTGCCAGCAGCTACCCGAACACTGAAGCTTTCTTT.

CDR3: CASSLWGELFF. For the CDR3, the DNA is TGTGCCAGCAGCTTATGGGGGGAGCTGTTTTTT. The chain carries TRBV7-2 and TRBJ2-2; D unresolved. CDR1 is SGHTA, CDR2 FQGNSA, per germline. There are 11 residues in the CDR3. Trimming shortened V by 2 bases and J by 8 bases, and 3 bases separated the two germline ends.

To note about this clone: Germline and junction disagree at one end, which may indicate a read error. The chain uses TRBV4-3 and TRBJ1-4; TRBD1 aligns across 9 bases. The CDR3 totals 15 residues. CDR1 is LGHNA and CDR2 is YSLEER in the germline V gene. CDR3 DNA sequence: TGCGCCAGCAGCCAATTGGACAGGGGTAGAGAAAGACTGTTTTTT. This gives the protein CASSQLDRGRERLFF.

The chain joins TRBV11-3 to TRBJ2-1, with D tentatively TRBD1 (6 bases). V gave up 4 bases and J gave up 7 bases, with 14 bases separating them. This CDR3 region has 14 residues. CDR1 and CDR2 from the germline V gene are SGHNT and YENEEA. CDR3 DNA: TGTGCCAGCAGCTCAAGGTCAGGGGCTAATGAGCAGTTCTTC. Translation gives CASSSRSGANEQFF.

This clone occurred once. CDR3 DNA: TGTGCCAGCAGTCCAAGGTGGACAGGGGGCTCCAATGAGCAGTTCTTC. Amino acid sequence: CASSPRWTGGSNEQFF. The rearrangement uses TRBV27 and TRBJ2-1, with 11 bases that match TRBD1. V was clipped by 5 bases and J by 6 bases; unmatched bases: 9. CDR3 length: 16 residues. The germline gives CDR1 MNHEY, CDR2 SMNVEV (reference sequence).

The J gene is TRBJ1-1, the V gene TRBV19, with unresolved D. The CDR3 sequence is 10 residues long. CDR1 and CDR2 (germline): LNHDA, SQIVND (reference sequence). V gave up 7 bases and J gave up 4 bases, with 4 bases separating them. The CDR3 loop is CASKATEAFF. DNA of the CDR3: TGTGCCAGTAAGGCCACTGAAGCTTTCTTT.

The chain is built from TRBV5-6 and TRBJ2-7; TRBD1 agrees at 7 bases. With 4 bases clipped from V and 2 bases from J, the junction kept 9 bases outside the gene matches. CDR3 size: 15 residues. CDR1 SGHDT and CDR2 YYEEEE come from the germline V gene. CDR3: CASSRTGTDTYEQYF. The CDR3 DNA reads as TGTGCCAGCAGCCGGACCGGGACAGACACCTACGAGCAGTACTTC.

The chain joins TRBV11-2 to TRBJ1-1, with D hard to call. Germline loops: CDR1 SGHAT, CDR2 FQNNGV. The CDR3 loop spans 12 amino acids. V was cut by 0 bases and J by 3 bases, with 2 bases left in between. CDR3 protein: CASSLDHTEAFF. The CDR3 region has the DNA TGTGCCAGCAGCTTAGATCACACTGAAGCTTTCTTT.

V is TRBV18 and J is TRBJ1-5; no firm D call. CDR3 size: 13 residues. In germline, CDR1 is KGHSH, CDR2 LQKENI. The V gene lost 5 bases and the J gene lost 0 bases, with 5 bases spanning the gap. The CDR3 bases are TGTGCCAGCTCAGTTAATAGCAATCAGCCCCAGCATTTT. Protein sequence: CASSVNSNQPQHF.

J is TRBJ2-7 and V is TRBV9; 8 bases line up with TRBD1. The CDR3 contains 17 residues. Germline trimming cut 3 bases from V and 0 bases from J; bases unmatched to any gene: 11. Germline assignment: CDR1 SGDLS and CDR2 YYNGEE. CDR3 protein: CASSAWDRFSDSYEQYF. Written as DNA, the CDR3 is TGTGCCAGCAGCGCGTGGGACAGGTTCTCGGACTCCTACGAGCAGTACTTC.

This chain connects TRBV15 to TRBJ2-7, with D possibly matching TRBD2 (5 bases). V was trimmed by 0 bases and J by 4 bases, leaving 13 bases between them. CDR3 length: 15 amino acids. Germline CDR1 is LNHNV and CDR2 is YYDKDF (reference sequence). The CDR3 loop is CATSRDFGNTYEQYF. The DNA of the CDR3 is TGTGCCACCAGCAGAGATTTCGGGAACACTTACGAGCAGTACTTC.

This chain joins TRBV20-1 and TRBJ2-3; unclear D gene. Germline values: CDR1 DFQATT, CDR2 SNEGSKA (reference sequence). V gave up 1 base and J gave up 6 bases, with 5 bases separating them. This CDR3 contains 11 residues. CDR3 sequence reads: CSARGRDTQYF. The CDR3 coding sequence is TGCAGTGCTAGAGGCCGGGATACGCAGTATTTT.

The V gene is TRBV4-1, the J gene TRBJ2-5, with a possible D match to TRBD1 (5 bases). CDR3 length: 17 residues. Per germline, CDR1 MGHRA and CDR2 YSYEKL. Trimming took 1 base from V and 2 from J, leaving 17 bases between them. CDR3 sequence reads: CASSQGGKKRTQETQYF. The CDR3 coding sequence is TGCGCCAGCAGCCAAGGGGGAAAAAAGAGGACACAAGAGACCCAGTACTTC.

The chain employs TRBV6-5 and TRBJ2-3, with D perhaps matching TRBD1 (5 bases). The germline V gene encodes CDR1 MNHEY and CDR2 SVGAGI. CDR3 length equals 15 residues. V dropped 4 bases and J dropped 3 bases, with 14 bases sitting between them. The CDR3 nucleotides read TGTGCCAGCAGTTTTGGTCAGGGCATGACAGATACGCAGTATTTT. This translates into CASSFGQGMTDTQYF.

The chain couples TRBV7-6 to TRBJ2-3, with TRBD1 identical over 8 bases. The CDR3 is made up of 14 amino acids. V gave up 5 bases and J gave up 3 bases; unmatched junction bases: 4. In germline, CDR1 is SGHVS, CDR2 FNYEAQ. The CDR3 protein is CASSIDRGTDTQYF. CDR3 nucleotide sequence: TGTGCCAGCAGCATCGACAGGGGAACAGATACGCAGTATTTT.

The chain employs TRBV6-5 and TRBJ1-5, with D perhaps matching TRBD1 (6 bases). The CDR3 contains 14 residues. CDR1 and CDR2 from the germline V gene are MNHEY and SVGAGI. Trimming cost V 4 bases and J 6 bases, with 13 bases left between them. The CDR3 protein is CASSLNRVGQPQHF. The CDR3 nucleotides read TGTGCCAGCAGTTTGAACAGGGTCGGTCAGCCCCAGCATTTT.

The CDR3 spells CASGIAGDYGYTF. Here the CDR3 DNA reads TGTGCTAGTGGTATCGCAGGGGACTATGGCTACACCTTC. The chain joins TRBV12-5 to TRBJ1-2, with a tentative D call TRBD1 (6 bases). The germline V gene has CDR1 LGHNT and CDR2 FRNRAP. Trimming cost V 5 bases and J 3 bases, with 10 bases left between them. The CDR3 has 13 residues. Full variable domain (rest looked up from reference TRBV12-5 and TRBJ1-2): DARVTQTPRHKVTEMGQEVTMRCQPILGHNTVFWYRQTMMQGLELLAYFRNRAPLDDSGMPKDRFSAEMPDATLATLKIQPSEPRDSAVYFCASGIAGDYGYTFGSGTRLTVV.

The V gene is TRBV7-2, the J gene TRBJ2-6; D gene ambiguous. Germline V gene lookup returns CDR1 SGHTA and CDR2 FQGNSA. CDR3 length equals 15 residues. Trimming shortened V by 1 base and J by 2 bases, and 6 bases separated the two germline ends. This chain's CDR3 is CASSLGSTGANVLTF. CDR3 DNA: TGTGCCAGCAGCTTAGGATCAACTGGGGCCAACGTCCTGACTTTC.